Listed below are T cell receptor beta chains from one sample, sequenced in a study of metastatic and nonmetastatic thyroid tumors. TCRdb reanalyzed the PCR reads via MiXCR. The sample lists around 21,000 clones, around 19% occurring once. Specimen: blood. These TCRs come from a male donor with papillary thyroid cancer or a benign thyroid nodule (not recorded which). Some clones in this sample may be carry-over from other donors' samples. The CDR3 runs from the conserved cysteine through the conserved F or W. The order of the fields is CDR3 length, J gene, clone size, V gene, D gene, CDR3 protein, CDR3 DNA. The D gene is left open where the match is weak. Not all rows give a size; the values are once, few, many and, for expanded clones, a class.

len: 14
j_gene: TRBJ1-3
abundance: many
v_gene: TRBV28
d_gene: -
CDR3aa: CASSLKGRWNTIYF
CDR3nt: TGTGCCAGCAGTTTAAAGGGACGTTGGAACACCATATATTTT

len: 15
j_gene: TRBJ2-5
abundance: many
v_gene: TRBV5-6
d_gene: -
CDR3aa: CASSRTREFRETQYF
CDR3nt: TGTGCCAGCAGCAGAACGCGGGAATTCCGTGAGACCCAGTACTTC

len: 12
j_gene: TRBJ2-1
abundance: many
v_gene: TRBV28
d_gene: -
CDR3aa: CASSLWGNEQFF
CDR3nt: TGTGCCAGCAGTTTGTGGGGGAATGAGCAGTTCTTC

len: 17
j_gene: TRBJ1-1
abundance: many
v_gene: TRBV5-1
d_gene: TRBD1
CDR3aa: CASSRGQGANRNTEAFF
CDR3nt: TGCGCCAGCAGCAGAGGACAGGGGGCAAATCGAAACACTGAAGCTTTCTTT

len: 15
j_gene: TRBJ1-1
abundance: -
v_gene: TRBV3-1
d_gene: TRBD1
CDR3aa: CASKATDRGNTEAFF
CDR3nt: TGTGCCAGCAAGGCGACAGACAGGGGGAACACTGAAGCTTTCTTT

len: 15
j_gene: TRBJ1-1
abundance: once
v_gene: TRBV4-1
d_gene: -
CDR3aa: CASSPPGGGNTEAFF
CDR3nt: TGCGCCAGCAGCCCACCGGGCGGGGGGAACACTGAAGCTTTCTTT

len: 14
j_gene: TRBJ2-1
abundance: many
v_gene: TRBV6-4
d_gene: TRBD2
CDR3aa: CASSDSGEGNEQFF
CDR3nt: TGTGCCAGCAGTGACTCGGGGGAGGGCAATGAGCAGTTCTTC

len: 16
j_gene: TRBJ1-1
abundance: -
v_gene: TRBV20-1
d_gene: -
CDR3aa: CSAWDSAKVLNTEAFF
CDR3nt: TGCAGTGCCTGGGATTCCGCGAAAGTCTTGAACACTGAAGCTTTCTTT

len: 15
j_gene: TRBJ2-2
abundance: medium-sized
v_gene: TRBV19
d_gene: TRBD1
CDR3aa: CASSTGTANTGELFF
CDR3nt: TGTGCCAGTAGTACGGGGACAGCGAACACCGGGGAGCTGTTTTTT

len: 14
j_gene: TRBJ2-1
abundance: many
v_gene: TRBV6-2/TRBV6-3
d_gene: TRBD2
CDR3aa: CASIGGRLVNEQFF
CDR3nt: TGTGCCAGCATCGGCGGGAGGCTCGTCAATGAGCAGTTCTTC

len: 17
j_gene: TRBJ1-6
abundance: many
v_gene: TRBV3-1
d_gene: TRBD1
CDR3aa: CASSQVAGTGRSSPLHF
CDR3nt: TGTGCCAGCAGCCAAGTCGCCGGGACAGGGAGGAGTTCACCCCTCCACTTT

len: 15
j_gene: TRBJ2-4
abundance: many
v_gene: TRBV19
d_gene: TRBD2
CDR3aa: CASREPAAGVNIQYF
CDR3nt: TGTGCCAGTAGGGAACCCGCAGCGGGAGTGAACATTCAGTACTTC

len: 19
j_gene: TRBJ2-5
abundance: few
v_gene: TRBV6-2/TRBV6-3
d_gene: -
CDR3aa: CASSPTTGSGGGILKTQYF
CDR3nt: TGTGCCAGCAGTCCAACAACGGGGTCCGGAGGGGGCATATTAAAGACCCAGTACTTC

len: 16
j_gene: TRBJ2-7
abundance: medium-sized
v_gene: TRBV6-1
d_gene: TRBD2
CDR3aa: CASSEPVASGRDEQYF
CDR3nt: TGTGCCAGCAGCGAACCCGTCGCTAGCGGGAGGGACGAGCAGTACTTC

len: 15
j_gene: TRBJ2-1
abundance: many
v_gene: TRBV6-1
d_gene: TRBD2
CDR3aa: CASSVSTSGYNEQFF
CDR3nt: TGTGCCAGCAGTGTAAGCACTAGCGGCTACAATGAGCAGTTCTTC

len: 17
j_gene: TRBJ2-1
abundance: many
v_gene: TRBV4-1
d_gene: TRBD1
CDR3aa: CASSQGRGQGQNNEQFF
CDR3nt: TGCGCCAGCAGCCAAGGACGGGGACAGGGGCAAAACAATGAGCAGTTCTTC

len: 17
j_gene: TRBJ2-1
abundance: many
v_gene: TRBV6-5
d_gene: TRBD2
CDR3aa: CASSTLAGISPHNEQFF
CDR3nt: TGTGCCAGCAGTACTCTAGCGGGAATATCCCCTCACAATGAGCAGTTCTTC

len: 16
j_gene: TRBJ2-3
abundance: many
v_gene: TRBV29-1
d_gene: -
CDR3aa: CSVEEPRAGSTDTQYF
CDR3nt: TGCAGCGTTGAAGAACCACGGGCAGGGTCCACAGATACGCAGTATTTT

len: 13
j_gene: TRBJ2-7
abundance: medium-sized
v_gene: TRBV24-1
d_gene: TRBD2
CDR3aa: CATLGRVTYEQYF
CDR3nt: TGTGCCACCCTGGGGAGGGTAACCTACGAGCAGTACTTC

len: 15
j_gene: TRBJ2-3
abundance: -
v_gene: TRBV4-2
d_gene: TRBD2
CDR3aa: CASSQRGLAGDTQYF
CDR3nt: TGTGCCAGCAGCCAAAGGGGACTAGCGGGAGATACGCAGTATTTT

len: 14
j_gene: TRBJ1-2
abundance: many
v_gene: TRBV3-1
d_gene: TRBD1
CDR3aa: CASSTERTGVGYTF
CDR3nt: TGTGCCAGCAGCACAGAACGGACAGGGGTAGGCTACACCTTC

len: 13
j_gene: TRBJ1-1
abundance: many
v_gene: TRBV7-9
d_gene: TRBD1
CDR3aa: CASSFTGDTGAFF
CDR3nt: TGTGCCAGCAGCTTTACAGGGGACACTGGAGCTTTCTTT

len: 13
j_gene: TRBJ2-7
abundance: -
v_gene: TRBV15
d_gene: -
CDR3aa: CATSGDEWYEQYF
CDR3nt: TGTGCCACCAGCGGGGACGAATGGTACGAGCAGTACTTC

len: 15
j_gene: TRBJ2-1
abundance: many
v_gene: TRBV7-3
d_gene: -
CDR3aa: CASSPDGPADNEQFF
CDR3nt: TGTGCCAGCAGCCCAGACGGACCCGCGGACAATGAGCAGTTCTTC

len: 16
j_gene: TRBJ2-2
abundance: -
v_gene: TRBV5-1
d_gene: -
CDR3aa: CASGGIQVSNTGELFF
CDR3nt: TGCGCCAGCGGGGGGATACAGGTGTCTAACACCGGGGAGCTGTTTTTT

len: 11
j_gene: TRBJ2-2
abundance: many
v_gene: TRBV6-2/TRBV6-3
d_gene: TRBD2
CDR3aa: CASSGTGELFF
CDR3nt: TGTGCCTCTAGCGGAACCGGGGAGCTGTTTTTT

len: 15
j_gene: TRBJ2-1
abundance: many
v_gene: TRBV6-1
d_gene: TRBD2
CDR3aa: CASSDGLAVNNEQFF
CDR3nt: TGTGCCAGCAGTGATGGACTAGCGGTGAACAATGAGCAGTTCTTC

len: 14
j_gene: TRBJ2-7
abundance: medium-sized
v_gene: TRBV6-5
d_gene: TRBD1
CDR3aa: CASSYDRGDYEQYF
CDR3nt: TGTGCCAGCAGTTACGACAGGGGGGACTACGAGCAGTACTTC

len: 15
j_gene: TRBJ1-2
abundance: -
v_gene: TRBV19
d_gene: -
CDR3aa: CASIPQPGRDYGYTF
CDR3nt: TGTGCCAGTATCCCCCAACCGGGACGGGACTATGGCTACACCTTC

len: 13
j_gene: TRBJ2-7
abundance: few
v_gene: TRBV29-1
d_gene: TRBD2
CDR3aa: CSVPGGSGYEQYF
CDR3nt: TGCAGCGTGCCTGGCGGGAGTGGCTACGAGCAGTACTTC

len: 14
j_gene: TRBJ1-1
abundance: many
v_gene: TRBV30
d_gene: -
CDR3aa: CAWSGYSEGTEAFF
CDR3nt: TGTGCCTGGAGCGGCTACAGCGAGGGGACTGAAGCTTTCTTT

len: 14
j_gene: TRBJ1-1
abundance: many
v_gene: TRBV19
d_gene: -
CDR3aa: CASSASGRYTEAFF
CDR3nt: TGTGCCAGTAGTGCCTCGGGACGGTACACTGAAGCTTTCTTT

len: 17
j_gene: TRBJ2-7
abundance: medium-sized
v_gene: TRBV28
d_gene: TRBD1
CDR3aa: CASSPWTGASNGYEQYF
CDR3nt: TGTGCCAGCAGTCCCTGGACAGGGGCCTCAAACGGGTACGAGCAGTACTTC

len: 15
j_gene: TRBJ2-5
abundance: many
v_gene: TRBV10-3
d_gene: -
CDR3aa: CAIRDPGTPQETQYF
CDR3nt: TGTGCCATCAGGGACCCCGGGACACCTCAAGAGACCCAGTACTTC

len: 13
j_gene: TRBJ1-4
abundance: medium-sized
v_gene: TRBV15
d_gene: -
CDR3aa: CATRSDLNEKLFF
CDR3nt: TGTGCCACCAGGAGTGACCTTAATGAAAAACTGTTTTTT

len: 13
j_gene: TRBJ2-7
abundance: -
v_gene: TRBV7-3
d_gene: TRBD1
CDR3aa: CASSTGQGNEQYF
CDR3nt: TGTGCCAGCAGCACCGGACAGGGGAACGAGCAGTACTTC

len: 12
j_gene: TRBJ2-2
abundance: many
v_gene: TRBV24-1
d_gene: -
CDR3aa: CATSERPGELFF
CDR3nt: TGTGCCACCAGTGAACGACCGGGGGAGCTGTTTTTT

len: 12
j_gene: TRBJ1-1
abundance: few
v_gene: TRBV12-3/TRBV12-4
d_gene: -
CDR3aa: CASNRQNTEAFF
CDR3nt: TGTGCCAGCAACCGACAGAACACTGAAGCTTTCTTT

len: 15
j_gene: TRBJ2-3
abundance: many
v_gene: TRBV7-9
d_gene: -
CDR3aa: CASSSGWGFTDTQYF
CDR3nt: TGTGCCAGCAGCTCAGGTTGGGGATTCACAGATACGCAGTATTTT

len: 12
j_gene: TRBJ2-5
abundance: -
v_gene: TRBV20-1
d_gene: -
CDR3aa: CSASVAQETQYF
CDR3nt: TGCAGTGCTAGCGTCGCCCAAGAGACCCAGTACTTC

len: 15
j_gene: TRBJ2-4
abundance: many
v_gene: TRBV12-3/TRBV12-4
d_gene: TRBD1
CDR3aa: CASSPGQADVNIQYF
CDR3nt: TGTGCCAGCAGTCCAGGACAGGCGGACGTAAACATTCAGTACTTC